The sequence of this T cell receptor (beta chain) was determined in a study of shared clonotypes between healthy human individuals. Trimming cost V 3 bases and J 7 bases; bases outside gene matches: 9. This CDR3 has 16 residues. Germline CDR1 MNHEY, CDR2 SMNVEV (reference sequence). Study-wide results and limits: A handful of donors shared 4.5% to 6.5% of their naive CD4 clonotypes.

The study ran the assay at deep level. The assay was immunoSEQ multiplex PCR, and TCRdb's table has in-frame clones only and misses some. Of 600,000 to 750,000 clones in the sample, around 90% were seen once. A note on this clone: Its cognate antigen is unknown.

The sequence was collected from a man younger than 30 in good health. Some clones in this sample may be carry-over from other donors' samples. The rearrangement uses TRBV27 and TRBJ1-4, with TRBD1 matching 9 bases. The sequencing sample was made of memory CD8+ T cells from PBMCs. As to subset: CD45RO+ cells pooled with CCR7-negative TemRA cells. DNA of the CDR3: TGTGCCAGCAGTTTTTATGCCGGGACAGGGAGTGAAAAACTGTTTTTT. It yields the protein CASSFYAGTGSEKLFF.